These 20 T cell receptor beta chains originate from one sample sequenced in a study of blood T cell repertoires in COVID-19. Data came from immunoSEQ multiplex PCR; TCRdb stores just in-frame clones and leaves some out. The table has over 150,000 clones, roughly 80% seen once; the top ten hold 12%. The specimen was PBMCs or T cells enriched from blood (not recorded which). These receptor sequences come from a man in his forties or fifties who had recovered from COVID-19.

V gene TRBV28 combines with J gene TRBJ2-7, with 12 positions matching TRBD1. The germline V gene encodes CDR1 MDHEN and CDR2 SYDVKM. CDR3 size: 15 residues. The V segment lost 7 bases and the J segment 6 bases; nucleotides outside the gene matches: 10. The CDR3 region has the DNA TGTGCCAGCACTTACCTGGGGACAGGGGGCGCCGAGCAGTACTTC. Its protein product is CASTYLGTGGAEQYF. Full variable domain (outside the CDR3, taken from reference TRBV28 and TRBJ2-7): DVKVTQSSRYLVKRTGEKVFLECVQDMDHENMFWYRQDPGLGLRLIYFSYDVKMKEKGDIPEGYSVSREKKERFSLILESASTNQTSMYLCASTYLGTGGAEQYFGPGTRLTVT.

The genes are TRBV19 and TRBJ1-1; D is unresolved. Trimming took off 5 bases at V and 0 bases at J, with 7 bases between the two ends. Germline V gene lookup returns CDR1 LNHDA and CDR2 SQIVND (reference sequence). The CDR3 has 13 amino acids. CDR3 sequence (DNA): TGTGCCAGTAGTGAACAGCTGAACACTGAAGCTTTCTTT. This translates into CASSEQLNTEAFF. The full variable domain, rest sourced from reference TRBV19 and TRBJ1-1, is DGGITQSPKYLFRKEGQNVTLSCEQNLNHDAMYWYRQDPGQGLRLIYYSQIVNDFQKGDIAEGYSVSREKKESFPLTVTSAQKNPTAFYLCASSEQLNTEAFFGQGTRLTVV.

The V call is TRBV20-1, the J call TRBJ2-1; perhaps TRBD2 as D (5 bases). The CDR3 loop spans 14 amino acids. Trimming pared 3 bases from V and 9 bases from J, leaving 18 bases between. Germline V gives CDR1 DFQATT, CDR2 SNEGSKA (reference sequence). CDR3 in amino acids: CSASSSGRSSEQFF. The CDR3 region has the DNA TGCAGTGCTAGTTCGAGCGGCCGTAGTAGTGAGCAGTTCTTC.

This chain joins TRBV4-2 and TRBJ1-4, with D possibly being TRBD1 (6 bases). V was pared by 5 bases and J by 2 bases, with 12 bases between. CDR1 and CDR2 (germline): LGHNA, YNFKEQ. The CDR3 extends over 15 amino acids. The CDR3 sequence: CASSEPQGTNEKLFF. The CDR3 coding sequence is TGTGCCAGCAGCGAACCACAGGGTACTAATGAAAAACTGTTTTTT.

V and J are TRBV19 and TRBJ2-1, with D tentatively TRBD2 (6 bases). The CDR3 spans 15 residues. The V end was cut by 5 bases, the J end by 2 bases, with 13 bases between. From germline, CDR1 is LNHDA and CDR2 SQIVND (reference sequence). CDR3 coding DNA: TGTGCCAGTAGTGCCTCATTAGCGGCCTACAATGAGCAGTTCTTC. Residues: CASSASLAAYNEQFF.

V usage is TRBV6-5 and J usage is TRBJ2-7; the match to TRBD1 covers 9 bases. Germline V CDR1 and CDR2: MNHEY, SVGAGI. Trimming removed 4 bases from V and 1 base from J; junction bases left unmatched: 2. The CDR3 runs to 14 residues. The CDR3 reads CASSSGTGSYEQYF. DNA of the CDR3: TGTGCCAGCAGTTCCGGGACAGGGTCCTACGAGCAGTACTTC.

The chain uses TRBV2 and TRBJ2-2; 16 nucleotides agree with TRBD2. The CDR3 consists of 18 residues. V trimming: 8 bases; J trimming: 6 bases; junction bases outside the gene matches: 12. In germline, CDR1 is SNHLY, CDR2 FYNNEI. The CDR3 DNA follows: TGTGCCAGCGGTACAAAGGCGGGGACTAGCGGGAGGGCCGGGGAGCTGTTTTTT. It encodes CASGTKAGTSGRAGELFF.

This chain joins TRBV7-9 and TRBJ1-5; no definite D call. Trimming pared 5 bases from V and 3 bases from J, leaving 8 bases between. CDR1 and CDR2 (germline): SEHNR, FQNEAQ (reference sequence). The CDR3 runs 13 residues. The CDR3 coding sequence is TGTGCCAGCAGCCCCAACACCAATCAGCCCCAGCATTTT. As protein: CASSPNTNQPQHF.

This clone was seen a few times. V usage is TRBV6-2 or TRBV6-3 and J usage is TRBJ1-2, with 9 bases lining up with TRBD1. The CDR3 runs 13 residues. Trimming cost V 4 bases and J 7 bases; bases outside gene matches: 4. In germline, CDR1 is MNHEY, CDR2 SVGEGT. Here the CDR3 reads CASSSTGGFGYTF. As DNA, the CDR3 is TGTGCCAGCAGTTCGACAGGGGGTTTTGGCTACACCTTC.

V usage is TRBV11-3 and J usage is TRBJ2-3; TRBD2 aligns across 14 bases. The CDR3 has 17 residues. Germline assignment: CDR1 SGHNT and CDR2 YENEEA. V lost 4 bases, J lost 1 base, and 4 bases stayed unmatched. The CDR3 spells CASSSGLAGVGTDTQYF. The DNA for the CDR3 is TGTGCCAGCAGCTCGGGACTAGCGGGAGTGGGCACAGATACGCAGTATTTT. Together with reference TRBV11-3 and TRBJ2-3, the CDR3 gives the full variable domain: EAGVVQSPRYKIIEKKQPVAFWCNPISGHNTLYWYLQNLGQGPELLIRYENEEAVDDSQLPKDRFSAERLKGVDSTLKIQPAELGDSAVYLCASSSGLAGVGTDTQYFGPGTRLTVL.

The gene calls are TRBV4-1 and TRBJ1-2, with D perhaps TRBD1 (6 bases). The CDR3 runs to 15 residues. Trimming stripped 1 base from V and 7 bases from J, with 16 bases between. In germline, CDR1 is MGHRA, CDR2 YSYEKL. CDR3 DNA sequence: TGCGCCAGCAGCCAAGTAGGGGGGGCGAACCGTGGCTACACCTTC. Translation gives CASSQVGGANRGYTF.

The chain has TRBV18 and TRBJ1-3; 9 bases fit TRBD1. Germline V gene lookup returns CDR1 KGHSH and CDR2 LQKENI. Trimming removed 3 bases from V and 1 base from J; junction bases left unmatched: 1. There are 15 residues in the CDR3. CDR3 sequence: CASSPGQGSGNTIYF. In nucleotides, the CDR3 is TGTGCCAGCTCACCGGGACAGGGTTCTGGAAACACCATATATTTT.

The chain uses TRBV7-7 and TRBJ1-3; D not certain. V shed 10 bases and J shed 0 bases, with 10 bases lying between them. The CDR3 extends over 13 amino acids. Germline CDR1 reads SSHAT; CDR2 reads FNYEAQ (reference sequence). The CDR3 region has the DNA TGTGCCACGGGGAAGTCCTCTGGAAACACCATATATTTT. Translating it yields CATGKSSGNTIYF. The variable domain in full, completed from reference TRBV7-7 and TRBJ1-3, reads GAGVSQSPRYKVTKRGQDVTLRCDPISSHATLYWYQQALGQGPEFLTYFNYEAQPDKSGLPSDRFSAERPEGSISTLTIQRTEQRDSAMYRCATGKSSGNTIYFGEGSWLTVV.

V usage is TRBV3-1 (or the pseudogene TRBV3-2) and J usage is TRBJ2-1; 10 nucleotides line up with TRBD1. The CDR3 sequence is 16 residues long. Unmatched junction bases numbered 9, after V lost 6 bases and J lost 4 bases. Germline V lookup: CDR1 LGHDT, CDR2 YNNKEL (reference sequence). CDR3 sequence: CASRGQGSNLYNEQFF. The CDR3 DNA follows: TGTGCCAGCAGGGGACAGGGGTCAAACCTGTACAATGAGCAGTTCTTC.

The genes are TRBV9 and TRBJ2-1, with 11 bases that match TRBD2. Trimming removed 2 bases from V and 6 bases from J; junction bases left unmatched: 4. Germline V gene data show CDR1 as SGDLS and CDR2 as YYNGEE. The CDR3 is 15 residues long. CDR3 loop: CASSVRTSGFNEQFF. CDR3 bases: TGTGCCAGCAGCGTTCGGACTAGCGGGTTCAATGAGCAGTTCTTC.

The V gene is TRBV6-5, the J gene TRBJ2-3, with TRBD1 matching over 7 bases. CDR1 MNHEY and CDR2 SVGAGI come from the germline V gene. CDR3 length: 14 amino acids. Unmatched junction bases numbered 4, after V lost 5 bases and J lost 2 bases. CDR3 sequence reads: CASSPGTDTDTQYF. The CDR3 nucleotides read TGTGCCAGCAGTCCCGGGACAGACACAGATACGCAGTATTTT.

J is TRBJ1-2 and V is TRBV6-5, with 7 bases lining up with TRBD1. Per the germline V gene, CDR1 is MNHEY and CDR2 is SVGAGI. The V segment lost 6 bases and the J segment 5 bases; nucleotides outside the gene matches: 6. The CDR3 totals 13 residues. The CDR3 loop is CASSSQGGYGYTF. The CDR3 DNA follows: TGTGCCAGCAGCTCGCAGGGGGGTTATGGCTACACCTTC.

V is TRBV5-1 and J is TRBJ1-5; no clear D. The CDR3 is 15 amino acids. V dropped 0 bases and J dropped 4 bases, with 11 bases sitting between them. From germline, CDR1 is SGHRS and CDR2 YFSETQ. The CDR3 DNA follows: TGCGCCAGCAGCTTGGACAGTCCTTGGAATCAGCCCCAGCATTTT. Translation gives CASSLDSPWNQPQHF.

The chain joins TRBV2 to TRBJ1-5; maybe TRBD1 (5 bases). The CDR3 spans 16 residues. The germline V gene has CDR1 SNHLY and CDR2 FYNNEI. The germline V and J ends were trimmed by 7 bases and 0 bases, with 16 bases remaining between them. The chain's CDR3 is CASTGGGSNSNQPQHF. The CDR3 region has the DNA TGTGCCAGCACCGGGGGGGGATCAAATAGCAATCAGCCCCAGCATTTT.

The CDR3 region has the DNA TGTGCCAGCAGCTTACTAGCGGGGCTCACAGATACGCAGTATTTT. Its translation: CASSLLAGLTDTQYF. The chain has TRBV11-2 and TRBJ2-3; 9 bases line up with TRBD2. The length of the CDR3 is 15 residues. With 2 bases clipped from V and 2 bases from J, the junction kept 2 bases outside the gene matches. Germline values: CDR1 SGHAT, CDR2 FQNNGV. The full variable domain, with the rest looked up from reference TRBV11-2 and TRBJ2-3, is EAGVAQSPRYKIIEKRQSVAFWCNPISGHATLYWYQQILGQGPKLLIQFQNNGVVDDSQLPKDRFSAERLKGVDSTLKIQPAKLEDSAVYLCASSLLAGLTDTQYFGPGTRLTVL.